In this sample, the clone carrying this T cell receptor (beta chain) turned up many times. These data originate in a study of Graves' ophthalmopathy and Graves' hyperthyroidism. From RNA, the CDR3 regions of TCR beta chains were amplified and sequenced. RT-PCR was first run with HTBI primers, then multiplex PCR in a second round. TCRdb re-derived calls from the multiplex PCR reads in MiXCR, one entry per CDR3 protein. The table has roughly 420,000 distinct CDR3 sequences, roughly 21% seen once. The V gene lost 6 bases and the J gene lost 10 bases, with 25 bases spanning the gap. Germline loops: CDR1 MNHEY, CDR2 SMNVEV (reference sequence). The CDR3 consists of 17 residues.

The origin of this receptor is a woman aged 18-30 years with stable Graves' hyperthyroidism. Sequenced material: peripheral blood. This sequence joins TRBV27 and TRBJ1-6; D may be TRBD1 (6 bases). CDR3 coding DNA: TGTGCCAGCAGCCAGGGGCGGGAATACATTTTTAGATCACCCCTCCACTTT. Protein product: CASSQGREYIFRSPLHF.